This T cell receptor (beta chain) comes out of a study of T cell responses to AZD1222 COVID-19 vaccine. The table came from immunoSEQ multiplex PCR; TCRdb's copy has only in-frame clones and leaves some out. The sample has roughly 100,000 clones; around nine tenths are singletons. Germline V CDR1 and CDR2: MNHNY, SVGAGI (reference sequence). The CDR3 has 15 amino acids. With 5 bases clipped from V and 1 base from J, the junction kept 2 bases outside the gene matches. The TCR originated in an adult who received the MenACWY meningococcal vaccine as a control. V and J are TRBV6-6 and TRBJ2-2, with 9 bases that match TRBD1. The material was peripheral blood, obtained 28 days after the second dose of the MenACWY control vaccine. For the CDR3, the DNA is TGTGCCAGCAGTACAGGGGGCTTGAACACCGGGGAGCTGTTTTTT. Encoded protein: CASSTGGLNTGELFF.